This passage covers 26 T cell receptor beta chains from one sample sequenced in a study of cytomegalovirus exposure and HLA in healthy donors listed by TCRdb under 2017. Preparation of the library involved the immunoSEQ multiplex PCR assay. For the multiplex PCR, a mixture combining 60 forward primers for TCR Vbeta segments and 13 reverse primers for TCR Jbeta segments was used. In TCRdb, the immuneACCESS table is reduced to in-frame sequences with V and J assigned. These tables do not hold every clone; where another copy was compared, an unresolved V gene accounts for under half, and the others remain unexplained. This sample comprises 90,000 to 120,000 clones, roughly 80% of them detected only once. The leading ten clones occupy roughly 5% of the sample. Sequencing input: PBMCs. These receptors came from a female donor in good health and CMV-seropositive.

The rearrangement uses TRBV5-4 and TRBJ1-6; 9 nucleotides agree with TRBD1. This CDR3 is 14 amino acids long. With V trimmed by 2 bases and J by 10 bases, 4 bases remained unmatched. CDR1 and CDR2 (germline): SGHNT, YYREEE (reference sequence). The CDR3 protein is CASSFRDRESPLHF. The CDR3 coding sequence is TGTGCCAGCAGCTTCCGGGACAGGGAATCACCCCTCCACTTT.

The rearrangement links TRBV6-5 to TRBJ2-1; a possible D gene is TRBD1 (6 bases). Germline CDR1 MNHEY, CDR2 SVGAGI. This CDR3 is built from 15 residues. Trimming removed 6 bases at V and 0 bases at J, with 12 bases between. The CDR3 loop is CASSLDRSSYNEQFF. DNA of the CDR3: TGTGCCAGCAGCCTCGACAGGAGCTCCTACAATGAGCAGTTCTTC.

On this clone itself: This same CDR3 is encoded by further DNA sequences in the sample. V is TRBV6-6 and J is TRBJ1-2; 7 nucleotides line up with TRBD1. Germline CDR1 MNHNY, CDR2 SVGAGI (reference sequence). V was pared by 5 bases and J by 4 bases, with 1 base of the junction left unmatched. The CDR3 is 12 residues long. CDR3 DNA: TGTGCCAGCAGTAGGGACAGCTATGGCTACACCTTC. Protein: CASSRDSYGYTF.

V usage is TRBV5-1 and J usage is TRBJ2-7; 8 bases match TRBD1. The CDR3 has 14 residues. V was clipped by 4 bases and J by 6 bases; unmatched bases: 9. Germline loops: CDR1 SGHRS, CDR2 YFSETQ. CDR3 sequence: CASSPGQGEREQYF. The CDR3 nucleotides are TGCGCCAGCAGCCCCGGACAGGGTGAACGCGAGCAGTACTTC.

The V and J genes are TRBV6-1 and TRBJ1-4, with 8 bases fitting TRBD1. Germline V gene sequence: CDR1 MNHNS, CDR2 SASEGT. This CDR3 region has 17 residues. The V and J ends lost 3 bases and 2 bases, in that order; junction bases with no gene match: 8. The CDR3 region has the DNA TGTGCCAGCAGTGATTATGGCAGGGGGCGGACTAATGAAAAACTGTTTTTT. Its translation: CASSDYGRGRTNEKLFF.

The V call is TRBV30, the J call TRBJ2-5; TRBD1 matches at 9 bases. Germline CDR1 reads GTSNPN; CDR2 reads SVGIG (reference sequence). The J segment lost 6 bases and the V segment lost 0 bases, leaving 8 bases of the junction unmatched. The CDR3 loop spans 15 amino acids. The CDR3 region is CAWSVVQGAGKTQYF. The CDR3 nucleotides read TGTGCCTGGAGTGTGGTACAGGGGGCGGGAAAGACCCAGTACTTC. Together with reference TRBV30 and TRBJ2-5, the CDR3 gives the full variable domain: SQTIHQWPATLVQPVGSPLSLECTVEGTSNPNLYWYRQAAGRGLQLLFYSVGIGQISSEVPQNLSASRPQDRQFILSSKKLLLSDSGFYLCAWSVVQGAGKTQYFGPGTRLLVL.

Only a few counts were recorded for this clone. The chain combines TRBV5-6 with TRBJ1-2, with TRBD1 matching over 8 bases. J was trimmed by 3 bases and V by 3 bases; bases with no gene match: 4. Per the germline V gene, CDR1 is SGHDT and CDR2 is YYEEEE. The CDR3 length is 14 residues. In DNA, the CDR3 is TGTGCCAGCAGCTCCCGGACAGGGTACTATGGCTACACCTTC. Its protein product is CASSSRTGYYGYTF.

The DNA of the CDR3 is TGCGCCAGCAGCCCCGGGACAGCAAACGATGAGCAGTTCTTC. Translation gives CASSPGTANDEQFF. V and J are TRBV5-1 and TRBJ2-1; 7 positions agree with TRBD1. The CDR3 is made up of 14 amino acids. CDR1 is SGHRS and CDR2 is YFSETQ in the germline V gene. V lost 4 bases and J lost 8; bases outside the gene matches: 9.

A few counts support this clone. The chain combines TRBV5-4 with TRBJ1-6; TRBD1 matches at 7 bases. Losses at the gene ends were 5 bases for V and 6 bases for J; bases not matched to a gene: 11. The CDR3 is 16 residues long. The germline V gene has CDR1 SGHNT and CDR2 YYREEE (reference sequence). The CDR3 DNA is TGTGCCAGCAGTCGCGGACAGGCAGCCGCTAATTCACCCCTCCACTTT. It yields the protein CASSRGQAAANSPLHF.

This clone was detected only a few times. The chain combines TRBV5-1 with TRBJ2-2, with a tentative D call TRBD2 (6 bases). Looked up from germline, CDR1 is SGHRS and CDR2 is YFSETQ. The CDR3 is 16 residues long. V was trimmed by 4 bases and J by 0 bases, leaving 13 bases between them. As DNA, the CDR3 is TGCGCCAGCAGCCGAACAGCGGGTACGAACACCGGGGAGCTGTTTTTT. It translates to CASSRTAGTNTGELFF.

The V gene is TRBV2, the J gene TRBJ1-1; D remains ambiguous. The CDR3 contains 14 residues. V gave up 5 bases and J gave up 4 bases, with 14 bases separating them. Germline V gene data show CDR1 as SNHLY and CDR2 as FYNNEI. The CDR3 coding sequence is TGTGCCAGCAGTTTTGTCGACGAGGGCACTGAAGCTTTCTTT. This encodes CASSFVDEGTEAFF.

The CDR3 DNA follows: TGTGCCAGCAGCCAAGAGCGGGTGGTACGGACTGAAGCTTTCTTT. Translating it yields CASSQERVVRTEAFF. This rearrangement joins TRBV4-2 to TRBJ1-1; D is ambiguous. The CDR3 has 15 amino acids. Between the trimmed V and J ends, which lost 0 bases and 5 bases, there was a span of 13 bases. CDR1 is LGHNA, CDR2 YNFKEQ, per germline.

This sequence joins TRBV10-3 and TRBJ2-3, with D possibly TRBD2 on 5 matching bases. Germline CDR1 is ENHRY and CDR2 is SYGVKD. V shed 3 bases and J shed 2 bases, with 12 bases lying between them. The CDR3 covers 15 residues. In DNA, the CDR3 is TGTGCCATCAGTGATTTTCGGGAACCCACAGATACGCAGTATTTT. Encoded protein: CAISDFREPTDTQYF.

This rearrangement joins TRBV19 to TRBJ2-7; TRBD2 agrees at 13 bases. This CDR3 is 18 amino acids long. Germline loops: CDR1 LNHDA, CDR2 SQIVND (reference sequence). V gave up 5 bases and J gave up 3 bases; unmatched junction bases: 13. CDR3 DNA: TGTGCCAGTAGTTCCCCCCCCGGACTAGCGGGAGCGGGCTACGAGCAGTACTTC. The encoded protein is CASSSPPGLAGAGYEQYF.

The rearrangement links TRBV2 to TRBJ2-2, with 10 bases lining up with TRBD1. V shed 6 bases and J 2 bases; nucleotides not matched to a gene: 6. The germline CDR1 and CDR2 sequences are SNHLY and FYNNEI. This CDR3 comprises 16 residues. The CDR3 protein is CASRRTGGFNTGELFF. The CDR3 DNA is TGTGCCAGCAGGCGGACAGGGGGGTTTAACACCGGGGAGCTGTTTTTT.

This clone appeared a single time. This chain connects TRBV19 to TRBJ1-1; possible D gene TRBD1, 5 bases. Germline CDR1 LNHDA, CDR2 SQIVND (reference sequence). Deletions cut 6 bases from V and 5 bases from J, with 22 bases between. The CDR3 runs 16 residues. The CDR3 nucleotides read TGTGCCAGTAGATGGAGCGGGAGATCTTGGGGGACTGAAGCTTTCTTT. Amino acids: CASRWSGRSWGTEAFF.

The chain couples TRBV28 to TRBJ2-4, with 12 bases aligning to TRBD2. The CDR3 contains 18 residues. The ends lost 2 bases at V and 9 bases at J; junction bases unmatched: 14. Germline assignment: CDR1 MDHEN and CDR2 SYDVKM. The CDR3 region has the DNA TGTGCCAGCAGTTTAGCCCCGGGACTAGCGGGTACCCTCGGCATTCAGTACTTC. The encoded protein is CASSLAPGLAGTLGIQYF.

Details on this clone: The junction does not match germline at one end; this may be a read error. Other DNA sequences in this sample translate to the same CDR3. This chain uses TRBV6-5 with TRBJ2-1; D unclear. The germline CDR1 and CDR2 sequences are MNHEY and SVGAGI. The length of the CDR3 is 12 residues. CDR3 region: CASSTYYNEQFF. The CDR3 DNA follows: TGTGCTAGCAGTACTTACTACAATGAGCAGTTCTTC.

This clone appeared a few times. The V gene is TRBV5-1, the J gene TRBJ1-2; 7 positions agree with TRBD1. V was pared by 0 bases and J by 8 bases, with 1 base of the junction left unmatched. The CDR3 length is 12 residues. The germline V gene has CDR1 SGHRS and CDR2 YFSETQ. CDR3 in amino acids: CASSLVGGGYTF. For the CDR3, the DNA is TGCGCCAGCAGCTTGGTAGGGGGCGGCTACACCTTC.

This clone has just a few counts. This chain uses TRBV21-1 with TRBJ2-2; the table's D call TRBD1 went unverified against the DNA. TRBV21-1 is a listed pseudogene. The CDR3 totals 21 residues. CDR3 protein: CASSKDIYHRDRGNGTGELFF. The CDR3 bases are TGTGCCAGCAGCAAAGATATATACCACCGGGACAGGGGGAATGGCACCGGGGAGCTGTTTTTT.

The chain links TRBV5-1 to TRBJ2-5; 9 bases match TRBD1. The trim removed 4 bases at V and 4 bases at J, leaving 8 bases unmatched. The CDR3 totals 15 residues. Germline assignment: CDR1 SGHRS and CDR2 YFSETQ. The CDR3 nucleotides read TGCGCCAGCAGCGTACAGGGACAGGGTACAGAGACCCAGTACTTC. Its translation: CASSVQGQGTETQYF.

The CDR3 here is CASSLNLQSSYNSPLHF. CDR3 bases: TGTGCCAGCAGCTTAAACCTACAGAGCTCCTATAATTCACCCCTCCACTTT. The rearrangement uses TRBV5-4 and TRBJ1-6; D is undetermined. The V end was cut by 2 bases, the J end by 0 bases, with 12 bases between. Per the germline V gene, CDR1 is SGHNT and CDR2 is YYREEE (reference sequence). The CDR3 sequence is 17 residues long. The entire variable domain, with the rest obtained from reference TRBV5-4 and TRBJ1-6, is as follows: ETGVTQSPTHLIKTRGQQVTLRCSSQSGHNTVSWYQQALGQGPQFIFQYYREEENGRGNFPPRFSGLQFPNYSSELNVNALELDDSALYLCASSLNLQSSYNSPLHFGNGTRLTVT.

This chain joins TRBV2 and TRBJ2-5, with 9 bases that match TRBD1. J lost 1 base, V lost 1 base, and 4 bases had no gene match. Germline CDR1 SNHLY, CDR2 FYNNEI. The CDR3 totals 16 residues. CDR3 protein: CASSEGQGGSQETQYF. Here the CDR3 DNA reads TGTGCCAGCAGTGAAGGACAGGGGGGATCCCAAGAGACCCAGTACTTC.

CDR3 loop: CASSSGTSGGGAETQYF. CDR3 coding DNA: TGTGCCAGCAGCTCCGGGACTAGCGGGGGCGGGGCGGAGACCCAGTACTTC. The chain links TRBV5-5 to TRBJ2-5; 14 bases are shared with TRBD2. This CDR3 has 17 amino acids. V lost 3 bases to trimming and J lost 5 bases; unmatched junction nucleotides: 9. The germline gives CDR1 SGHKS, CDR2 YYEKEE (reference sequence).

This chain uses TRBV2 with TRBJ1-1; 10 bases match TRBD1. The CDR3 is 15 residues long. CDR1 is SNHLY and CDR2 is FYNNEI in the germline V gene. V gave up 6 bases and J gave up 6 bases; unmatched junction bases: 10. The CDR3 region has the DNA TGTGCCAGCAGCGTCTCGGGACAGGGGTCCTCTGAAGCTTTCTTT. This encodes CASSVSGQGSSEAFF.

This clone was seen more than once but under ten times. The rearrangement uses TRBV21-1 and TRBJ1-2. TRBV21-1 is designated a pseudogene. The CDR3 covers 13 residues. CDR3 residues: CASSILRLYGYTF. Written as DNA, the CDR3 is TGTGCCAGCAGCATTTTGAGGCTCTATGGCTACACCTTC.